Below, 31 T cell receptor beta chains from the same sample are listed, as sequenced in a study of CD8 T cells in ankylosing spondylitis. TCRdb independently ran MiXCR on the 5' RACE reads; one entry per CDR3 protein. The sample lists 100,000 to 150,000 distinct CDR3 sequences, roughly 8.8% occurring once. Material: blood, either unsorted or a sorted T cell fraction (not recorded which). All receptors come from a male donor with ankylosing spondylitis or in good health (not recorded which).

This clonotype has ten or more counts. CDR3 sequence reads: CASSLKVSYEQYF. CDR3 bases: TGTGCCAGCAGCTTAAAAGTCTCCTACGAGCAGTACTTC. This rearrangement joins TRBV7-2 to TRBJ2-7, with D unresolved. Looked up from germline, CDR1 is SGHTA and CDR2 is FQGNSA. The CDR3 consists of 13 residues. V lost 2 bases and J 0 bases, leaving 5 bases between the germline ends.

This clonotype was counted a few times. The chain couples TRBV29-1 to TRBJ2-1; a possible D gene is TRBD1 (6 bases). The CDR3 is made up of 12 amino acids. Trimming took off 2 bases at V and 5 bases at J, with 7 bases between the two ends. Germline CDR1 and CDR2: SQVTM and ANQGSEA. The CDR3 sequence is CSVERGNNEQFF. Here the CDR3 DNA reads TGCAGCGTTGAAAGGGGGAACAATGAGCAGTTCTTC.

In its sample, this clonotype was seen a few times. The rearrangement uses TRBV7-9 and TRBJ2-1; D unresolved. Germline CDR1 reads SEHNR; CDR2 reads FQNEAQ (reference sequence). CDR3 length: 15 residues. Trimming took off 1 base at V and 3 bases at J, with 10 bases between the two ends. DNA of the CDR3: TGTGCCAGCAGCTTAGTTCTCGGCGGCTACAATGAGCAGTTCTTC. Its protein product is CASSLVLGGYNEQFF. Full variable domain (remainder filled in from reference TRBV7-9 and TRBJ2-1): DTGVSQNPRHKITKRGQNVTFRCDPISEHNRLYWYRQTLGQGPEFLTYFQNEAQLEKSRLLSDRFSAERPKGSFSTLEIQRTEQGDSAMYLCASSLVLGGYNEQFFGPGTRLTVL.

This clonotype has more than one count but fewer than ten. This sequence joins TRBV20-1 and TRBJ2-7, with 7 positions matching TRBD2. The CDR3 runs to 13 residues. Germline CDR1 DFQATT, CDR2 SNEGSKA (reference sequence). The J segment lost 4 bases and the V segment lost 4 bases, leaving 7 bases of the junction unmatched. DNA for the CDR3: TGCAGTGCTATCCGACTAGCATCGTACGAGCAGTACTTC. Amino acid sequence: CSAIRLASYEQYF.

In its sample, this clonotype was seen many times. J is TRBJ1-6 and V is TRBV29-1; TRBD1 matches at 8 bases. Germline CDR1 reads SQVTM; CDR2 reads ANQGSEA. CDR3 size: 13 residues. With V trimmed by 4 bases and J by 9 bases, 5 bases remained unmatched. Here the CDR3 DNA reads TGCAGCGTTGGTGCACAGGGGGGTTCACCCCTCCACTTT. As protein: CSVGAQGGSPLHF.

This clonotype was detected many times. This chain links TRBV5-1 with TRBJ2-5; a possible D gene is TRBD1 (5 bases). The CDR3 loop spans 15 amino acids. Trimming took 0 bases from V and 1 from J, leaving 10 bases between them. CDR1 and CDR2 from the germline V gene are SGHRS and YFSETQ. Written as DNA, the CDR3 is TGCGCCAGCAGCTTGGTTACAGGATTCCAAGAGACCCAGTACTTC. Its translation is CASSLVTGFQETQYF.

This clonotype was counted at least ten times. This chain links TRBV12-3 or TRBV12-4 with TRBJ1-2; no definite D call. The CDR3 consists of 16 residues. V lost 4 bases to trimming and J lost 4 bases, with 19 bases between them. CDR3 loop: CASSWSAGMGVYGYTF. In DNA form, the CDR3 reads TGTGCCAGCAGTTGGTCTGCGGGGATGGGAGTCTATGGCTACACCTTC.

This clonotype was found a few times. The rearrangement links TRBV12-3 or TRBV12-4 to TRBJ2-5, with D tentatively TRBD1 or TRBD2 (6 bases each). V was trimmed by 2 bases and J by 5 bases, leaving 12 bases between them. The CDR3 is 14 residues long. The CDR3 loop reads CASSLWGAGETQYF. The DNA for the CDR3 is TGTGCCAGCAGTTTATGGGGGGCGGGGGAGACCCAGTACTTC.

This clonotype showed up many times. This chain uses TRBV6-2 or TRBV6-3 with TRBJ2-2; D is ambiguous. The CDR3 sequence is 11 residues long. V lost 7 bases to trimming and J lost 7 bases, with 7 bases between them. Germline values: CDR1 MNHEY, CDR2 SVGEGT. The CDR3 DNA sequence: TGTGCCAGCACCCGCATCGGGGAGCTGTTTTTT. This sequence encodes CASTRIGELFF.

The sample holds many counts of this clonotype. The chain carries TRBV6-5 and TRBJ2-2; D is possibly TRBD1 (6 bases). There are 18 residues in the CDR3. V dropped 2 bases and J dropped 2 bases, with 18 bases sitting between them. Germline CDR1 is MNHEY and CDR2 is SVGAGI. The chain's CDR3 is CASSYGTSGQRNTGELFF. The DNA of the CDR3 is TGTGCCAGCAGTTACGGAACGTCGGGACAACGAAACACCGGGGAGCTGTTTTTT.

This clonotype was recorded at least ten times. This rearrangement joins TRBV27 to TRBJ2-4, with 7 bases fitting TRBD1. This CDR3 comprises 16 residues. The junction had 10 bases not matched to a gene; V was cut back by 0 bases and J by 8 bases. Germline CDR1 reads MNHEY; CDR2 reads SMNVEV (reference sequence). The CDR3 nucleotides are TGTGCCAGCAGTTTATCGGGGACAGTTAACTCTTACATTCAGTACTTC. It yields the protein CASSLSGTVNSYIQYF.

The chain's CDR3 is CAISVKGEETQYF. The CDR3 nucleotides are TGTGCCATCAGTGTTAAGGGGGAAGAGACCCAGTACTTC. This chain joins TRBV10-3 and TRBJ2-5; perhaps TRBD1 as D (6 bases). The germline CDR1 and CDR2 sequences are ENHRY and SYGVKD. V lost 4 bases and J 3 bases, leaving 9 bases between the germline ends. This CDR3 is 13 amino acids long.

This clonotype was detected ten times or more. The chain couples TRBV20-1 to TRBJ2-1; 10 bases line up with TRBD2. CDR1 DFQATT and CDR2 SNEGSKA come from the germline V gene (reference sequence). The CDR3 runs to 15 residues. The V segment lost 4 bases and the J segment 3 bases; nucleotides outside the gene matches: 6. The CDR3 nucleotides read TGCAGTGCTACAGGACTAGCGGATTACTACAATGAGCAGTTCTTC. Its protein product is CSATGLADYYNEQFF.

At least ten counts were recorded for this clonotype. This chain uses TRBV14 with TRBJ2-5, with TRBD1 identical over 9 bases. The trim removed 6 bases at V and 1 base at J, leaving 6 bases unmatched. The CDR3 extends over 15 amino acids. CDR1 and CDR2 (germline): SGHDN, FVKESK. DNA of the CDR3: TGTGCCAGCAGTCCCGGGACAGGGTTCCAAGAGACCCAGTACTTC. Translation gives CASSPGTGFQETQYF.

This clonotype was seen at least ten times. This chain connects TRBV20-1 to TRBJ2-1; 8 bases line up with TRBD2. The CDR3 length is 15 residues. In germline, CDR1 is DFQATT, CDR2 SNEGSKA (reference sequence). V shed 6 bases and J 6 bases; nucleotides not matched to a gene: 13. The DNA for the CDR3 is TGCAGTGCAGGCCCAAGAGCGGGAGTAAGCAATGAGCAGTTCTTC. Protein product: CSAGPRAGVSNEQFF.

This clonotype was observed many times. CDR3 amino acids: CASSWTGDYGYTF. CDR3 sequence (DNA): TGTGCCAGCAGCTGGACAGGGGATTATGGCTACACCTTC. The chain joins TRBV5-5 to TRBJ1-2, with 9 bases that match TRBD1. The junction had 2 bases not matched to a gene; V was cut back by 3 bases and J by 5 bases. The V gene's germline CDR1 is SGHKS and CDR2 YYEKEE (reference sequence). This CDR3 comprises 13 residues.

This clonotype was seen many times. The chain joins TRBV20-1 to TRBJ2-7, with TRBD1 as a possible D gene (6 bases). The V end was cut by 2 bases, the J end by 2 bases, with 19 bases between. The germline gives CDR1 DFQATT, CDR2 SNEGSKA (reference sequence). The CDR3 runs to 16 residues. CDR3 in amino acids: CSARPTEGGEAYEQYF. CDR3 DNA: TGCAGTGCTAGACCTACGGAAGGGGGAGAGGCCTACGAGCAGTACTTC.

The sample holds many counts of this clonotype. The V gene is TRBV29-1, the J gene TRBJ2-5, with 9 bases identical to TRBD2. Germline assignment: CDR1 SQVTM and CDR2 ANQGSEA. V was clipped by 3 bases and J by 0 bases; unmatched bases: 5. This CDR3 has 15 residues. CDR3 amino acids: CSVDSLAGYQETQYF. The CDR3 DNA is TGCAGCGTTGATTCGCTAGCGGGATACCAAGAGACCCAGTACTTC.

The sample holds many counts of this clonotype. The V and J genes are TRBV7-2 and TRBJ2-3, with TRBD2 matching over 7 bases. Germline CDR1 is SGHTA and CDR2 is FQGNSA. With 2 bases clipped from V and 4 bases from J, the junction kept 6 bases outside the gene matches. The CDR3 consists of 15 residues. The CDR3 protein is CASSLLRGGADTQYF. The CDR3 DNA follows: TGTGCCAGCAGCTTACTGCGTGGGGGGGCAGATACGCAGTATTTT. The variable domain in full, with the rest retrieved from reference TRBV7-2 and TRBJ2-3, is GAGVSQSPSNKVTEKGKDVELRCDPISGHTALYWYRQSLGQGLEFLIYFQGNSAPDKSGLPSDRFSAERTGGSVSTLTIQRTQQEDSAVYLCASSLLRGGADTQYFGPGTRLTVL.

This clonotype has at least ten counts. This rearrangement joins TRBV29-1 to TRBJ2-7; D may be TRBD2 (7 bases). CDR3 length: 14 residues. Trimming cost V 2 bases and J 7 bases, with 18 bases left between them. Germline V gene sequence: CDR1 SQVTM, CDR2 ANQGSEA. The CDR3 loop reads CSVEKGIGGREQYF. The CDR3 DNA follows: TGCAGCGTTGAAAAAGGGATCGGGGGGCGAGAGCAGTACTTC.

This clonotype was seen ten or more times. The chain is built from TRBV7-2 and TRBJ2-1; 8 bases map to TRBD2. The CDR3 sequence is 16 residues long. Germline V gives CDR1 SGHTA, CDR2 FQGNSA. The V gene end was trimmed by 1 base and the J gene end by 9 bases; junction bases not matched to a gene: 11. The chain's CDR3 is CASSLERGLGGGEQFF. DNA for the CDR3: TGTGCCAGCAGCTTAGAAAGGGGACTAGGGGGAGGTGAGCAGTTCTTC.

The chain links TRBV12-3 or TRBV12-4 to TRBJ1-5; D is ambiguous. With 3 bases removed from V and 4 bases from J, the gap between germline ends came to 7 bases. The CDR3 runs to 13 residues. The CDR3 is CASSLSVNQPQHF. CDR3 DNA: TGTGCCAGCAGTTTGTCCGTAAATCAGCCCCAGCATTTT.

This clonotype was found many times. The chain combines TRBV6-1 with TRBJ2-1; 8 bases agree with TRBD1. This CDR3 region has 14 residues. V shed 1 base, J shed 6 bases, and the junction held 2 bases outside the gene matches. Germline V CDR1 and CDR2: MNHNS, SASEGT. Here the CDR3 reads CASSEVGQVNEQFF. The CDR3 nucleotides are TGTGCCAGCAGTGAAGTGGGACAGGTCAATGAGCAGTTCTTC.

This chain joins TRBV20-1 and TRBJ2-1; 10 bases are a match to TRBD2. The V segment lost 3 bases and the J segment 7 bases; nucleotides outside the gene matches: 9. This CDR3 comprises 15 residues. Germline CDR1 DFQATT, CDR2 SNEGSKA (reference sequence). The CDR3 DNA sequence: TGCAGTGCTAGGGTAGCGGGAGGCGGGGGAAATGAGCAGTTCTTC. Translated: CSARVAGGGGNEQFF.

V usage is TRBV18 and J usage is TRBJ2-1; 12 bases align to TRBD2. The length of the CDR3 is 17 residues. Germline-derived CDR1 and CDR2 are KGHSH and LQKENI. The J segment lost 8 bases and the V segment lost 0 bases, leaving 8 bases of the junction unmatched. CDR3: CASSPPRGTSGFYEQFF. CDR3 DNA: TGTGCCAGCTCACCACCGAGAGGGACTAGCGGGTTCTATGAGCAGTTCTTC.

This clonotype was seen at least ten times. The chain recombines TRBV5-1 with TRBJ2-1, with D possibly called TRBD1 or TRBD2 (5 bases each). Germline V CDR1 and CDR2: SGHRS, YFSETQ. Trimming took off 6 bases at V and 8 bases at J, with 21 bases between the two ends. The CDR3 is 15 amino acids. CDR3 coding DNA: TGCGCCAGCAACGGGGTGGGGCCGAATTCCCATGAGCAGTTCTTC. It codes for CASNGVGPNSHEQFF.

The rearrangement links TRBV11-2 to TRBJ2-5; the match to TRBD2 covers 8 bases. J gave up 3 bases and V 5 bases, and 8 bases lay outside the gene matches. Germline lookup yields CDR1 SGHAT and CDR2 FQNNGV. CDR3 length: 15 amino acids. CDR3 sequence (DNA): TGTGCCAGCAGCCCCCTCGGGGGGGCTGAAGAGACCCAGTACTTC. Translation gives CASSPLGGAEETQYF.

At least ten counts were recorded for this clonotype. The CDR3: CASSLITGQETQYF. The CDR3 DNA is TGTGCCAGCAGTTTGATTACTGGACAAGAGACCCAGTACTTC. This rearrangement joins TRBV12-3 or TRBV12-4 to TRBJ2-5; D is uncertain. Trimming removed 3 bases at V and 2 bases at J, with 10 bases between. CDR3 length: 14 amino acids.

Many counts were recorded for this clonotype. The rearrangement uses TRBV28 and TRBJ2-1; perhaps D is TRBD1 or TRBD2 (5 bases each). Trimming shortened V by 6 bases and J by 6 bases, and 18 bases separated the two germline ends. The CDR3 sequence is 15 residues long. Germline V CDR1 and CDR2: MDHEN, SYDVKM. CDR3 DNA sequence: TGTGCCAGCAGGATAGGGACCCTCTACGGCAATGAGCAGTTCTTC. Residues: CASRIGTLYGNEQFF.

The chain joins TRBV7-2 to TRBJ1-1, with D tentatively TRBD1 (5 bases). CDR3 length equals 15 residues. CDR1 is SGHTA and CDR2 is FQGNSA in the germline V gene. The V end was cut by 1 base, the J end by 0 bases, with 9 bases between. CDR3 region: CASSLVPGMNTEAFF. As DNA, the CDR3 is TGTGCCAGCAGCTTAGTCCCAGGGATGAACACTGAAGCTTTCTTT.

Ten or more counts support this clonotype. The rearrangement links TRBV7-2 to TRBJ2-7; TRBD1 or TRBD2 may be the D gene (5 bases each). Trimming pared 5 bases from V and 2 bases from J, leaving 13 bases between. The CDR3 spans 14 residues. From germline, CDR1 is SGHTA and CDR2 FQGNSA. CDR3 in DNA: TGTGCCAGCAGCCGAACCGGGACGGCCTACGAGCAGTACTTC. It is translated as CASSRTGTAYEQYF.